This T cell receptor (beta chain) derives from a study of shared clonotypes between healthy human individuals. Findings and limits, study-wide: Genetic and exposure-history diversity was limited by the small donor number.

Samples underwent the assay at deep level. Investigators spread the genomic DNA of each subset evenly over several immunoSEQ plates. Profiled with immunoSEQ multiplex PCR; TCRdb holds only in-frame clones, not every one. The table lists about 580,000 clones, 98% of them singletons, with roughly 0.29% in the top ten. V lost 0 bases, J lost 0 bases, and 11 bases lay in between. The CDR3 runs to 16 residues. The germline gives CDR1 SGHTA, CDR2 FQGNSA. Notes on this clone: Its antigen is as yet unknown.

In the naive CD8 group, cells lacked CD45RO and were positively selected for CCR7, so terminally differentiated effector memory CD45RA+ cells were left out. Donors included only healthy HIV-negative adults lacking recent acute infections or vaccinations. V gene TRBV7-2 combines with J gene TRBJ1-2; D is uncertain. Material for sequencing was naive CD8+ T cells sorted from blood. The TCR was taken from a young man in good health. For the CDR3, the DNA is TGTGCCAGCAGCTTAGCGCTTAAAGATTCTAACTATGGCTACACCTTC. Its translation: CASSLALKDSNYGYTF.